What follows are 26 T cell receptor beta chains derived from one specimen sequenced in a study of graft-versus-host responses after intestinal transplantation. The method was immunoSEQ multiplex PCR; TCRdb's version includes in-frame clones alone and lacks a portion of them. The sample records tens of thousands of clones, 85% to 95% being singletons. For these TCRs, the target antigens are not known. Sample: unstimulated CD8+ T cells sorted from spleen or lymph node cells, taken before intestinal transplant. These receptors were taken from a human donor who received an intestinal transplant.

The chain uses TRBV5-1 and TRBJ1-5; 7 nucleotides line up with TRBD1. This CDR3 spans 16 amino acids. The germline V gene encodes CDR1 SGHRS and CDR2 YFSETQ. Germline trimming cut 4 bases from V and 1 base from J; bases unmatched to any gene: 8. The CDR3 bases are TGCGCCAGCAGCCCATTAGGAGGGGGCAGCAATCAGCCCCAGCATTTT. It translates to CASSPLGGGSNQPQHF. The whole variable domain, remainder taken from reference TRBV5-1 and TRBJ1-5, is KAGVTQTPRYLIKTRGQQVTLSCSPISGHRSVSWYQQTPGQGLQFLFEYFSETQRNKGNFPGRFSGRQFSNSRSEMNVSTLELGDSALYLCASSPLGGGSNQPQHFGDGTRLSIL.

V gene TRBV5-1 combines with J gene TRBJ2-3; possibly TRBD2 for D (6 bases). The CDR3 covers 14 residues. V was clipped by 0 bases and J by 3 bases, with 8 bases between them. Germline V gene data show CDR1 as SGHRS and CDR2 as YFSETQ. The CDR3 DNA reads TGCGCCAGCAGCTTGGTCGCGGGAACAGATACGCAGTATTTT. Amino acids: CASSLVAGTDTQYF.

The chain links TRBV7-6 to TRBJ2-1; 8 bases map to TRBD2. CDR3 length: 15 residues. Looked up from germline, CDR1 is SGHVS and CDR2 is FNYEAQ. Trimming took 1 base from V and 8 from J; bases not matched to a gene: 7. CDR3 amino acids: CASSLGDSGIHEQFF. DNA for the CDR3: TGTGCCAGCAGCTTAGGGGATAGCGGGATCCATGAGCAGTTCTTC. Full variable domain (remainder filled in from reference TRBV7-6 and TRBJ2-1): GAGVSQSPRYKVTKRGQDVALRCDPISGHVSLYWYRQALGQGPEFLTYFNYEAQQDKSGLPNDRFSAERPEGSISTLTIQRTEQRDSAMYRCASSLGDSGIHEQFFGPGTRLTVL.

The chain is built from TRBV6-5 and TRBJ2-5; the match to TRBD1 covers 7 bases. The germline gives CDR1 MNHEY, CDR2 SVGAGI. Trimming at V came to 5 bases and at J to 3 bases, leaving 6 bases not matched to a gene. The CDR3 runs to 14 residues. Here the CDR3 DNA reads TGTGCCAGCAGTGTACACAGGGGTGAAGAGACCCAGTACTTC. Translating gives CASSVHRGEETQYF.

V and J are TRBV6-5 and TRBJ1-2, with 12 bases matching TRBD1. The germline CDR1 and CDR2 sequences are MNHEY and SVGAGI. CDR3 length: 14 residues. The ends lost 2 bases at V and 8 bases at J; junction bases unmatched: 3. The CDR3 bases are TGTGCCAGCAGTTACGGGACAGGGGGCCACGGCTACACCTTC. Residues: CASSYGTGGHGYTF.

The chain employs TRBV15 and TRBJ1-1; no clear D gene. The CDR3 sequence is 14 residues long. The germline V gene has CDR1 LNHNV and CDR2 YYDKDF (reference sequence). Trimming removed 0 bases at V and 4 bases at J, with 9 bases between. The CDR3 region is CATSRDGEGTEAFF. CDR3 DNA: TGTGCCACCAGCAGAGATGGGGAGGGCACTGAAGCTTTCTTT. Together with reference TRBV15 and TRBJ1-1, the CDR3 gives the full variable domain: DAMVIQNPRYQVTQFGKPVTLSCSQTLNHNVMYWYQQKSSQAPKLLFHYYDKDFNNEADTPDNFQSRRPNTSFCFLDIRSPGLGDTAMYLCATSRDGEGTEAFFGQGTRLTVV.

This sequence joins TRBV5-1 and TRBJ2-5, with 14 bases matching TRBD2. This CDR3 comprises 17 residues. Germline CDR1 reads SGHRS; CDR2 reads YFSETQ. V lost 3 bases to trimming and J lost 3 bases; unmatched junction nucleotides: 7. CDR3 protein: CASSWGLAGELKETQYF. The DNA of the CDR3 is TGCGCCAGCAGCTGGGGACTAGCGGGGGAGCTTAAAGAGACCCAGTACTTC.

In nucleotides, the CDR3 is TGTGCCAGCAGTGAGAAGGTCTCCTACGAGCAGTACTTC. It codes for CASSEKVSYEQYF. This chain connects TRBV2 to TRBJ2-7; no clear D gene. CDR1 is SNHLY, CDR2 FYNNEI, per germline. V was trimmed by 3 bases and J by 0 bases, leaving 6 bases between them. This CDR3 contains 13 residues. Full variable domain (rest looked up from reference TRBV2 and TRBJ2-7): EPEVTQTPSHQVTQMGQEVILRCVPISNHLYFYWYRQILGQKVEFLVSFYNNEISEKSEIFDDQFSVERPDGSNFTLKIRSTKLEDSAMYFCASSEKVSYEQYFGPGTRLTVT.

This chain joins TRBV19 and TRBJ2-7; TRBD2 aligns across 7 bases. Germline assignment: CDR1 LNHDA and CDR2 SQIVND (reference sequence). This CDR3 is built from 15 residues. The ends lost 4 bases at V and 4 bases at J; junction bases unmatched: 10. The CDR3 DNA reads as TGTGCCAGTAGTACTTCGATTGGGAGGGGATACGAGCAGTACTTC. Translation gives CASSTSIGRGYEQYF.

This clone was found once. The J gene is TRBJ2-1, the V gene TRBV6-4; D might be TRBD2 (5 bases). There are 15 residues in the CDR3. With 6 bases removed from V and 1 base from J, the gap between germline ends came to 13 bases. Germline CDR1 MRHNA, CDR2 SNTAGT. The CDR3 here is CASSPGIGSYNEQFF. DNA for the CDR3: TGTGCCAGCAGCCCGGGGATAGGGTCCTACAATGAGCAGTTCTTC.

The V and J genes are TRBV10-3 and TRBJ2-7, with no clear D. Germline-derived CDR1 and CDR2 are ENHRY and SYGVKD. This CDR3 spans 13 amino acids. V lost 8 bases, J lost 5 bases, and 16 bases lay in between. As DNA, the CDR3 is TGTGCCATCGAACCCCCTGGCAGCCACGAGCAGTACTTC. Translation: CAIEPPGSHEQYF.

The chain links TRBV13 to TRBJ1-6; maybe TRBD1 (6 bases). CDR1 is PRHDT, CDR2 FYEKMQ, per germline (reference sequence). V lost 6 bases to trimming and J lost 9 bases, with 15 bases between them. The CDR3 is made up of 14 amino acids. CDR3 in amino acids: CASSPRGGFSPLHF. CDR3 in DNA: TGTGCCAGCAGTCCGCGGGGGGGCTTTTCACCCCTCCACTTT.

The gene calls are TRBV13 and TRBJ2-5, with D possibly matching TRBD2 (5 bases). The germline V gene encodes CDR1 PRHDT and CDR2 FYEKMQ (reference sequence). The length of the CDR3 is 13 residues. Trimming removed 2 bases from V and 5 bases from J, with 9 bases in between. Here the CDR3 reads CASSLRGLETQYF. The CDR3 coding sequence is TGTGCCAGCAGCTTAAGAGGGTTGGAGACCCAGTACTTC.

The chain uses TRBV29-1 and TRBJ2-2; TRBD1 agrees at 9 bases. V lost 6 bases and J lost 5; bases outside the gene matches: 7. From germline, CDR1 is SQVTM and CDR2 ANQGSEA. This CDR3 spans 14 amino acids. The CDR3 DNA reads as TGCAGCGTCGCCGGGACAGGGAAGACCGGGGAGCTGTTTTTT. Its protein product is CSVAGTGKTGELFF.

In DNA form, the CDR3 reads TGTGCCAGCAGCTTGGGACTAGCGGAGTACACAGATACGCAGTATTTT. Protein sequence: CASSLGLAEYTDTQYF. V gene TRBV5-6 combines with J gene TRBJ2-3, with TRBD2 matching over 9 bases. V was pared by 0 bases and J by 2 bases, with 4 bases of the junction left unmatched. This CDR3 is 16 amino acids long. CDR1 is SGHDT and CDR2 is YYEEEE in the germline V gene.

V gene TRBV5-1 combines with J gene TRBJ2-7; D may be TRBD1 or TRBD2 (5 bases each). CDR3 length: 14 amino acids. V was clipped by 6 bases and J by 2 bases, with 15 bases between them. The germline V gene encodes CDR1 SGHRS and CDR2 YFSETQ. The CDR3 coding sequence is TGCGCCAGCAACCCCCAAGGGGAGCCCTACGAGCAGTACTTC. Protein: CASNPQGEPYEQYF.

V usage is TRBV5-6 and J usage is TRBJ2-1; tentatively, D is TRBD2 (6 bases). Trimming stripped 4 bases from V and 3 bases from J, with 20 bases between. The CDR3 sequence is 17 residues long. CDR1 SGHDT and CDR2 YYEEEE come from the germline V gene. CDR3 nucleotide sequence: TGTGCCAGCAGCCCTGGGCCCGGGACTGGAGGCTACAATGAGCAGTTCTTC. As protein: CASSPGPGTGGYNEQFF.

The V gene is TRBV7-9, the J gene TRBJ2-2; D is uncertain. The CDR3 has 11 residues. V lost 0 bases and J lost 7, with 0 bases in between. CDR1 is SEHNR and CDR2 is FQNEAQ in the germline V gene (reference sequence). The CDR3 loop is CASSLAGELFF. CDR3 coding DNA: TGTGCCAGCAGCTTAGCCGGGGAGCTGTTTTTT. Using reference TRBV7-9 and TRBJ2-2 for the parts outside the CDR3, the full variable domain is DTGVSQNPRHKITKRGQNVTFRCDPISEHNRLYWYRQTLGQGPEFLTYFQNEAQLEKSRLLSDRFSAERPKGSFSTLEIQRTEQGDSAMYLCASSLAGELFFGEGSRLTVL.

This clone is deemed medium-sized. The chain couples TRBV29-1 to TRBJ1-2; no clear D gene. Germline V gene sequence: CDR1 SQVTM, CDR2 ANQGSEA. V dropped 8 bases and J dropped 8 bases, with 15 bases sitting between them. This CDR3 spans 11 amino acids. The CDR3 DNA follows: TGCAGCCAGAGGACCCTACGAGGCTACACCTTC. Its protein is CSQRTLRGYTF.

V usage is TRBV19 and J usage is TRBJ2-3; 8 nucleotides match TRBD2. Germline values: CDR1 LNHDA, CDR2 SQIVND (reference sequence). J was trimmed by 3 bases and V by 9 bases; bases with no gene match: 14. The CDR3 runs to 16 residues. The CDR3 loop is CASSPFFGGETDTQYF. The CDR3, as DNA: TGTGCCAGCAGTCCCTTTTTCGGGGGGGAAACAGATACGCAGTATTTT.

The J gene is TRBJ2-7, the V gene TRBV27; D perhaps matches TRBD1 (6 bases). The CDR3 loop spans 16 amino acids. Germline V gives CDR1 MNHEY, CDR2 SMNVEV (reference sequence). Trimming left V 3 bases short and J 4 bases short, with 19 bases between. CDR3 sequence: CASSFAGARTEYEQYF. DNA of the CDR3: TGTGCCAGCAGTTTCGCTGGCGCTCGGACAGAGTACGAGCAGTACTTC.

This chain links TRBV25-1 with TRBJ1-1, with 7 bases that match TRBD1. This CDR3 spans 13 amino acids. Germline CDR1 and CDR2: MGHDK and SYGVNS. V gave up 4 bases and J gave up 7 bases; unmatched junction bases: 6. The CDR3 DNA reads TGTGCCAGCAGTGCGACAGGGTTCGTTGAAGCTTTCTTT. Its protein is CASSATGFVEAFF.

The chain combines TRBV6-1 with TRBJ2-5; possibly TRBD2 for D (7 bases). Trimming shortened V by 7 bases and J by 0 bases, and 15 bases separated the two germline ends. The CDR3 sequence is 15 residues long. Germline V lookup: CDR1 MNHNS, CDR2 SASEGT. The CDR3 DNA is TGTGCCAGCACCGAGGGGGGGGGCGACCAAGAGACCCAGTACTTC. Translation gives CASTEGGGDQETQYF.

The chain uses TRBV4-1 and TRBJ2-1; 12 nucleotides line up with TRBD1. This CDR3 is built from 15 residues. Losses at the gene ends were 4 bases for V and 8 bases for J; bases not matched to a gene: 6. Per germline, CDR1 MGHRA and CDR2 YSYEKL. The CDR3 bases are TGCGCCAGCAGCCTCGGGACAGGGGGCATCGATGAGCAGTTCTTC. Residues: CASSLGTGGIDEQFF.

The rearrangement links TRBV9 to TRBJ2-1; maybe TRBD1 (6 bases). The length of the CDR3 is 14 residues. V was clipped by 0 bases and J by 4 bases, with 8 bases between them. Germline-derived CDR1 and CDR2 are SGDLS and YYNGEE. Here the CDR3 reads CASSVGDRYNEQFF. In DNA, the CDR3 is TGTGCCAGCAGCGTAGGTGACAGGTACAATGAGCAGTTCTTC.

The gene calls are TRBV4-2 and TRBJ2-7; D not certain. Between the trimmed V and J ends, which lost 1 base and 6 bases, there was a span of 4 bases. Germline lookup yields CDR1 LGHNA and CDR2 YNFKEQ. The length of the CDR3 is 11 residues. In nucleotides, the CDR3 is TGTGCCAGCAGCCAAGGTGCCGAGCAGTACTTC. This gives the protein CASSQGAEQYF.